This T cell receptor (beta chain) was captured in a study of blood T cell repertoires in COVID-19. Trimming cost V 4 bases and J 5 bases; bases outside gene matches: 4. The CDR3 spans 13 residues. The method was immunoSEQ multiplex PCR; TCRdb's version includes in-frame clones alone and lacks a portion of them. Found here are tens of thousands of clones, about 88% of them singletons; the top ten hold approximately 4.5%. The rearrangement links TRBV12-3 or TRBV12-4 to TRBJ1-2, with 7 bases aligning to TRBD1. Material: peripheral blood. The sequence derives from a man aged 50-59 years with active COVID-19. This CDR3 reads CASSSRDSYGYTF. The CDR3 nucleotides are TGTGCCAGCAGTTCAAGGGACAGTTATGGCTACACCTTC.